One and the same sample provided the 7 T cell receptor beta chains below, sequenced in a study of blood T cells in healthy people across ages. Alongside a J-beta primer mix, a sample-barcoded 5' primer served in a second PCR lasting 7 to 11 cycles. Each CDR3 protein is one row after TCRdb ran MiXCR on the 5' RACE reads. The data hold hundreds of thousands of distinct CDR3 sequences, with roughly 26% observed a single time. Material: blood. The receptors shown here come from an elderly woman in good health.

This clonotype was detected many times. The chain carries TRBV20-1 and TRBJ2-1; TRBD2 matches 10 bases. This CDR3 is 17 amino acids long. Germline V gene sequence: CDR1 DFQATT, CDR2 SNEGSKA (reference sequence). Unmatched junction bases numbered 9, after V lost 3 bases and J lost 1 base. CDR3 in DNA: TGCAGTGCTAGTCGTCCTAGCGGGGGACCATCCTACAATGAGCAGTTCTTC. The encoded protein is CSASRPSGGPSYNEQFF.

Note on this clonotype: A much larger clonotype is one base distant, so this may be a read error. V is TRBV11-2 and J is TRBJ1-2; tentative D call: TRBD1 (5 bases). Germline V CDR1 and CDR2: SGHAT, FQNNGV. This CDR3 comprises 13 residues. Trimming stripped 6 bases from V and 7 bases from J, with 15 bases between. CDR3 nucleotide sequence: TGTGCCAGCAGGCAGGGACCGGGTTTTGGCTACACCTTC. As protein: CASRQGPGFGYTF.

This chain joins TRBV6-1 and TRBJ1-1; D remains ambiguous. Trimming stripped 4 bases from V and 1 base from J, with 10 bases between. CDR1 and CDR2 from the germline V gene are MNHNS and SASEGT. This CDR3 has 14 amino acids. CDR3 sequence reads: CASSVKRGNTEAFF. CDR3 in DNA: TGTGCCAGCAGTGTAAAGCGGGGGAACACTGAAGCTTTCTTT.

This clonotype has at least ten counts. The rearrangement uses TRBV7-2 and TRBJ2-3; D gene uncertain. With 1 base removed from V and 2 bases from J, the gap between germline ends came to 10 bases. There are 15 residues in the CDR3. CDR1 and CDR2 (germline): SGHTA, FQGNSA. The CDR3 sequence is CASSLVPDNTDTQYF. CDR3 sequence (DNA): TGTGCCAGCAGCTTAGTCCCAGACAACACAGATACGCAGTATTTT. Based on the CDR3 plus reference TRBV7-2 and TRBJ2-3, the full variable domain is GAGVSQSPSNKVTEKGKDVELRCDPISGHTALYWYRQSLGQGLEFLIYFQGNSAPDKSGLPSDRFSAERTGGSVSTLTIQRTQQEDSAVYLCASSLVPDNTDTQYFGPGTRLTVL.

This clonotype was picked up a small number of times. J is TRBJ2-3 and V is TRBV11-2; perhaps TRBD2 as D (7 bases). The CDR3 spans 19 residues. The V end was cut by 7 bases, the J end by 1 base, with 27 bases between. CDR1 is SGHAT and CDR2 is FQNNGV in the germline V gene. The CDR3 DNA reads as TGTGCCAGCACCAATCGGGGGGCCCGCTTTAACCTTCGCACAGATACGCAGTATTTT. Its translation is CASTNRGARFNLRTDTQYF.

This clonotype was seen many times. The V call is TRBV7-2, the J call TRBJ1-1, with TRBD1 matching over 7 bases. The CDR3 contains 15 residues. Germline trimming cut 4 bases from V and 0 bases from J; bases unmatched to any gene: 5. From germline, CDR1 is SGHTA and CDR2 FQGNSA. Written as DNA, the CDR3 is TGTGCCAGCAGCTCCGGGACAGCCATGAACACTGAAGCTTTCTTT. It yields the protein CASSSGTAMNTEAFF.

Notes on this clonotype: One base away lies a much larger clone, so this may be a sequencing read error. The chain links TRBV6-1 to TRBJ2-5; no reliable D call. Germline V gene lookup returns CDR1 MNHNS and CDR2 SASEGT. This CDR3 contains 16 residues. Trimming cost V 2 bases and J 5 bases, with 18 bases left between them. This chain's CDR3 is CASSETWGIGRETQYF. CDR3 coding DNA: TGTGCCAGCAGTGAAACATGGGGAATCGGACGGGAGACCCAGTACTTC.